The 2 T cell receptor beta chains in this list originate from one sample, sequenced in a study of radiation and T cells in renal cell carcinoma. Using immunoSEQ multiplex PCR, the repertoire was profiled, and TCRdb retains in-frame clones only, with some absent. The data contain approximately 79,000 clones, about four fifths of them seen just once; the ten biggest clones take up 5.8%. Time point in this sample: blood 2 weeks post-SBRT. Documented treatment: 15 Gy SBRT to primary tumor, nephrectomy 4 weeks later. This sample comprised blood, obtained from a patient whose treatment included radiotherapy and nephrectomy. The source is a man aged 60-69 years with renal cell carcinoma.

The chain carries TRBV6-5 and TRBJ2-1; no clear D. The CDR3 extends over 15 amino acids. Germline V CDR1 and CDR2: MNHEY, SVGAGI. Trimming cost V 0 bases and J 5 bases, with 11 bases left between them. CDR3 region: CASSYSTSGDNEQFF. Here the CDR3 DNA reads TGTGCCAGCAGTTACTCGACATCTGGTGACAATGAGCAGTTCTTC.

V usage is TRBV7-9 and J usage is TRBJ2-7; D is unclear. The CDR3 runs to 14 residues. V was shortened by 2 bases and J by 3 bases, with 11 bases between the two germline ends. The germline V gene encodes CDR1 SEHNR and CDR2 FQNEAQ (reference sequence). The CDR3 coding sequence is TGTGCCAGCAGCTTAACCAGTCCTATCTACGAGCAGTACTTC. The encoded protein is CASSLTSPIYEQYF. Variable domain in full (rest from reference TRBV7-9 and TRBJ2-7): DTGVSQNPRHKITKRGQNVTFRCDPISEHNRLYWYRQTLGQGPEFLTYFQNEAQLEKSRLLSDRFSAERPKGSFSTLEIQRTEQGDSAMYLCASSLTSPIYEQYFGPGTRLTVT.